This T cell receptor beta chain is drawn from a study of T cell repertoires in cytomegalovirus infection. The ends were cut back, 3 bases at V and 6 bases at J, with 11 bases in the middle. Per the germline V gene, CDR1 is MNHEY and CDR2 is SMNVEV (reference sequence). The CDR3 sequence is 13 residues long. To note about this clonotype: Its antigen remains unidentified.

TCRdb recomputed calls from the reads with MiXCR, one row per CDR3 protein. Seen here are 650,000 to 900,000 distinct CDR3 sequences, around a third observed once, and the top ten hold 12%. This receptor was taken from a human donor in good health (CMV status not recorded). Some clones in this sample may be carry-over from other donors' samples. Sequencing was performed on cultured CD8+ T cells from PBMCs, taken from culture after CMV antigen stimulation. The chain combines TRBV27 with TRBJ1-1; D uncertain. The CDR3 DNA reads TGTGCCAGCAGTTTCGGGCAGGCCTCTGAAGCTTTCTTT. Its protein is CASSFGQASEAFF.